The 17 T cell receptor beta chains reported below all come from one sample, sequenced in a study of shared clonotypes between healthy human individuals (dated by TCRdb to the early 2020s). Receptors were amplified or captured by the immunoSEQ multiplex PCR assay. As stored in TCRdb, this immuneACCESS dataset retains in-frame rearrangements with V and J assigned. A fraction of the clones does not appear; measured against another copy, unresolved V genes explain less than half of the discrepancy, and the remainder lacks a known reason. The sample yields under 550,000 clones; 95% to 97% were counted once. Clones ranked in the top ten supply about 0.054% of the sample. The sequencing input was naive CD4+ T cells sorted from blood. This sample's cell subset or site label indicates: CD45RA+ positively selected. These receptors were taken from a woman aged 25 to 39 in good health.

The chain couples TRBV5-6 to TRBJ1-1; tentatively, D is TRBD1 (5 bases). V was clipped by 1 base and J by 7 bases, with 14 bases between them. Germline assignment: CDR1 SGHDT and CDR2 YYEEEE. The CDR3 has 14 amino acids. The CDR3 is CASSLLQAFGEAFF. Here the CDR3 DNA reads TGTGCCAGCAGCTTGTTACAGGCATTTGGTGAAGCTTTCTTT.

The V call is TRBV10-2, the J call TRBJ2-7, with 10 bases identical to TRBD2. V was pared by 3 bases and J by 7 bases, with 12 bases of the junction left unmatched. The CDR3 length is 16 residues. Germline V gene lookup returns CDR1 WSHSY and CDR2 SAAADI. The CDR3 bases are TGCGCCAGCAGTGAAGACCGGCTAGCGGGAGTCACGGAGCAGTACTTC. Its translation: CASSEDRLAGVTEQYF.

The chain employs TRBV27 and TRBJ2-7; TRBD2 aligns across 9 bases. The V segment lost 5 bases and the J segment 2 bases; nucleotides outside the gene matches: 4. CDR3 size: 14 residues. Germline V gives CDR1 MNHEY, CDR2 SMNVEV (reference sequence). CDR3 amino acids: CASSGLANTYEQYF. The CDR3 DNA reads TGTGCCAGCAGTGGACTAGCGAATACCTACGAGCAGTACTTC.

This sequence joins TRBV27 and TRBJ2-1; 8 nucleotides line up with TRBD2. This CDR3 region has 17 residues. Trimming cost V 1 base and J 6 bases; bases outside gene matches: 11. Germline V gene lookup returns CDR1 MNHEY and CDR2 SMNVEV (reference sequence). The CDR3 loop is CASSLLTGTRLLNEQFF. CDR3 in DNA: TGTGCCAGCAGTTTATTGACCGGGACTAGGTTGCTCAATGAGCAGTTCTTC.

This clone appeared once. The V gene is TRBV4-1, the J gene TRBJ2-1; TRBD2 matches 8 bases. Trimming took 1 base from V and 0 from J; bases not matched to a gene: 8. There are 18 residues in the CDR3. Germline-derived CDR1 and CDR2 are MGHRA and YSYEKL. CDR3 nucleotide sequence: TGCGCCAGCAGCCAAGGGCTGGTGCGGGAGGCCTCCTACAATGAGCAGTTCTTC. Protein product: CASSQGLVREASYNEQFF.

About this clone itself: At one of its ends the junction is not consistent with the germline gene, which may arise from a read error. The gene calls are TRBV11-2 and TRBJ2-5; D is unclear. The DNA end is more similar to TRBJ2-7, so the J call may be wrong. CDR1 SGHAT and CDR2 FQNNGV come from the germline V gene. The CDR3 consists of 14 residues. The CDR3 region is CASTLGLRSYEQYF. In DNA form, the CDR3 reads TGTGCCAGCACCTTAGGTTTAAGGTCCTACGAGCAGTACTTC.

On this clone: In the same sample, other DNA sequences code for this CDR3. This chain joins TRBV28 and TRBJ2-7; D is unresolved. The V end lost 4 bases, the J end lost 3 bases, and 4 bases lay between the germline ends. Germline V CDR1 and CDR2: MDHEN, SYDVKM. The CDR3 is 11 residues long. This CDR3 is CASSSVYEQYF. CDR3 coding DNA: TGTGCCAGCAGTTCGGTCTACGAGCAGTACTTC.

The chain has TRBV5-4 and TRBJ2-7; D unclear. V lost 4 bases and J lost 0, with 8 bases in between. CDR3 length: 13 residues. CDR1 is SGHNT, CDR2 YYREEE, per germline (reference sequence). The CDR3 spells CASSHTSSYEQYF. CDR3 coding DNA: TGTGCCAGCAGCCATACGAGCTCCTACGAGCAGTACTTC.

The gene calls are TRBV19 and TRBJ2-5; 7 positions match TRBD1. The CDR3 extends over 14 amino acids. Looked up from germline, CDR1 is LNHDA and CDR2 is SQIVND (reference sequence). V dropped 5 bases and J dropped 5; count of bases not matched to a gene: 8. The CDR3 region is CASSLTGSSETQYF. As DNA, the CDR3 is TGTGCCAGTAGTTTGACAGGGAGTAGTGAGACCCAGTACTTC. Drawing the rest from reference TRBV19 and TRBJ2-5, the complete variable domain is DGGITQSPKYLFRKEGQNVTLSCEQNLNHDAMYWYRQDPGQGLRLIYYSQIVNDFQKGDIAEGYSVSREKKESFPLTVTSAQKNPTAFYLCASSLTGSSETQYFGPGTRLLVL.

This rearrangement joins TRBV4-1 to TRBJ2-7; weak D call: TRBD1 (6 bases). Germline CDR1 is MGHRA and CDR2 is YSYEKL. V dropped 4 bases and J dropped 1 base, with 14 bases sitting between them. This CDR3 is built from 15 residues. In DNA form, the CDR3 reads TGCGCCAGCAGCCCCCGCAGGGGAATTTCCTACGAGCAGTACTTC. Amino acids: CASSPRRGISYEQYF.

The J gene is TRBJ2-7, the V gene TRBV7-6, with 7 positions matching TRBD2. CDR1 and CDR2 from the germline V gene are SGHVS and FNYEAQ. The V gene end was trimmed by 4 bases and the J gene end by 3 bases; junction bases not matched to a gene: 6. The length of the CDR3 is 14 residues. The CDR3 bases are TGTGCCAGCAGCTCCGGGACTACACACTACGAGCAGTACTTC. Encoded protein: CASSSGTTHYEQYF.

The chain is built from TRBV5-1 and TRBJ1-3; D gene ambiguous. Germline V lookup: CDR1 SGHRS, CDR2 YFSETQ. CDR3 length: 14 residues. V was clipped by 0 bases and J by 2 bases, with 6 bases between them. Here the CDR3 reads CASSLDLTGNTIYF. The CDR3 region has the DNA TGCGCCAGCAGCTTGGACCTTACTGGAAACACCATATATTTT.

CDR3 coding DNA: TGTGCCAGCAGTCATAGCACAGATACGCAGTATTTT. Encoded protein: CASSHSTDTQYF. The chain employs TRBV28 and TRBJ2-3; no reliable D call. V was clipped by 5 bases and J by 0 bases, with 3 bases between them. CDR3 size: 12 residues. CDR1 and CDR2 (germline): MDHEN, SYDVKM.

The chain carries TRBV5-1 and TRBJ2-1; 7 bases map to TRBD1. CDR1 and CDR2 from the germline V gene are SGHRS and YFSETQ. The CDR3 has 16 amino acids. Trimming removed 3 bases from V and 4 bases from J; junction bases left unmatched: 10. Here the CDR3 reads CASSYLTGTSYNEQFF. The DNA of the CDR3 is TGCGCCAGCAGCTACCTGACAGGGACCTCTTACAATGAGCAGTTCTTC. Full variable domain (missing parts from reference TRBV5-1 and TRBJ2-1): KAGVTQTPRYLIKTRGQQVTLSCSPISGHRSVSWYQQTPGQGLQFLFEYFSETQRNKGNFPGRFSGRQFSNSRSEMNVSTLELGDSALYLCASSYLTGTSYNEQFFGPGTRLTVL.

The chain combines TRBV11-2 with TRBJ2-3, with D possibly TRBD2 on 5 matching bases. The CDR3 spans 17 residues. The germline V gene encodes CDR1 SGHAT and CDR2 FQNNGV. V was trimmed by 2 bases and J by 0 bases, leaving 15 bases between them. The CDR3 loop reads CASSLWRSETSTDTQYF. The CDR3 DNA sequence: TGTGCCAGCAGCTTATGGAGGAGCGAGACTAGCACAGATACGCAGTATTTT.

The gene calls are TRBV19 and TRBJ1-2, with 9 bases that match TRBD1. This CDR3 comprises 16 residues. V lost 7 bases and J lost 8; bases outside the gene matches: 17. Germline V gene data show CDR1 as LNHDA and CDR2 as SQIVND (reference sequence). Written as DNA, the CDR3 is TGTGCCAGTACTATGGACAGGGGTAGACACATAGAGGGCTACACCTTC. It is translated as CASTMDRGRHIEGYTF.

The chain has TRBV27 and TRBJ2-5, with TRBD1 matching over 11 bases. V dropped 8 bases and J dropped 4; count of bases not matched to a gene: 9. Germline loops: CDR1 MNHEY, CDR2 SMNVEV (reference sequence). CDR3 length equals 15 residues. CDR3 region: CASARDRGKVETQYF. For the CDR3, the DNA is TGTGCCAGCGCAAGGGACAGGGGGAAGGTAGAGACCCAGTACTTC.